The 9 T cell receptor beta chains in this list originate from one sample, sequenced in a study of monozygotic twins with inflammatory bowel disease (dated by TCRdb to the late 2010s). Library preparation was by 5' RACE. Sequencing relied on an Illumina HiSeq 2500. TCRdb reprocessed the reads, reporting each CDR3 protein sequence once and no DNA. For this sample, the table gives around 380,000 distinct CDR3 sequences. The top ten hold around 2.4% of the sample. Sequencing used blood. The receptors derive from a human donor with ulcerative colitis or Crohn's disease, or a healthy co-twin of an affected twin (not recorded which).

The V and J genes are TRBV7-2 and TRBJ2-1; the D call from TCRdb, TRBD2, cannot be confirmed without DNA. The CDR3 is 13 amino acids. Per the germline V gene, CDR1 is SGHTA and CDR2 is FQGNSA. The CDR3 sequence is CASSPGTSGMKFF.

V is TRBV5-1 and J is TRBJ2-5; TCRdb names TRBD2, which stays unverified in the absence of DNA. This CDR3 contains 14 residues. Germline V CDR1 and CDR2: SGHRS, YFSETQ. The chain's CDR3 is CASSLAAAGETQYF.

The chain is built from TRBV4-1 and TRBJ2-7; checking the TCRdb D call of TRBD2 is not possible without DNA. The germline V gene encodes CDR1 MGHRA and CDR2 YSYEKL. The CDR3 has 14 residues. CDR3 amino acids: CASSQGGGPYEQYF.

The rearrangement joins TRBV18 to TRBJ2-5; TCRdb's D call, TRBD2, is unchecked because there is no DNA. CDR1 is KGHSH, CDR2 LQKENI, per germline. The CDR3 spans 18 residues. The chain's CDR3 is CASSRRATRLRKKETQYF.

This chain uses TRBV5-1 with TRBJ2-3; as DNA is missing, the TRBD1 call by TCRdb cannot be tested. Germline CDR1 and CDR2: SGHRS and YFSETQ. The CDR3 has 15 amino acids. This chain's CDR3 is CASSFGTSSTDTQYF.

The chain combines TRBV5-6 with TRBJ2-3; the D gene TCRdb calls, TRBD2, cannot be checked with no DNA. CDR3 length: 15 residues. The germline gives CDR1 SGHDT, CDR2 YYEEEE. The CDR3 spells CASSLGPAGGDTQYF.

The chain's CDR3 is CASSLGGQVRNTEAFF. This chain joins TRBV5-1 and TRBJ1-1; there is no DNA to check the TCRdb D call of TRBD1. CDR3 length equals 16 residues. Germline lookup yields CDR1 SGHRS and CDR2 YFSETQ.

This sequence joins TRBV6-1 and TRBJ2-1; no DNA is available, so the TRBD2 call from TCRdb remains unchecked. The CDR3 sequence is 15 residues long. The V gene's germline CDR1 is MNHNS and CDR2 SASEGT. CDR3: CASSSRGAGYNEQFF.

The CDR3 sequence is CSALSLNEGYEQFF. The chain combines TRBV20-1 with TRBJ2-1; TCRdb's D gene call, TRBD2, goes unchecked for lack of DNA. The length of the CDR3 is 14 residues. CDR1 and CDR2 (germline): DFQATT, SNEGSKA (reference sequence).